This T cell receptor (beta chain) was recovered during a study of CD4 T cells in relation to SARS-CoV-2 and coronaviruses. For the study at large: TCR beta CDR3s were sequenced after roughly eleven-day antigen culture of PBMCs. Convalescent patients were 7 or 8 males and a handful of females; two were Hispanic.

V was shortened by 0 bases and J by 2 bases, with 5 bases between the two germline ends. The CDR3 loop spans 13 amino acids. Worth noting for this clone: Its antigen is still unknown.

Here immunoSEQ multiplex PCR was the method, and the copy in TCRdb shows in-frame clones only, minus some. Here the sample spans tens of thousands of clones, over 70% being singletons. Study-level findings and limits: Pre-pandemic and post-infection samples never came from the same donor.

Naive and memory CD4+ T cells came from enriched cryopreserved PBMCs. This chain connects TRBV12-3 or TRBV12-4 to TRBJ2-7; D is unclear. This TCR came from an adult with COVID-19. The sample taken for sequencing was memory CD4+ T cells from PBMCs, cultured in vitro. This CDR3 is CASSLAGPYEQYF. The CDR3 DNA reads TGTGCCAGCAGTTTAGCGGGCCCCTACGAGCAGTACTTC.